This T cell receptor (beta chain) is drawn from a study of spatial heterogeneity in lung cancer. On the study more broadly: Consistent detection of more beta-chain than alpha-chain sequences was observed.

Time point in this sample: sample taken at primary tumor resection. Without sorting, whole RNA was sequenced from tumor, nontumor lung or frozen PBMC. There were 72 donors, all of them untreated patients with early-stage non-small cell lung cancer. Findings of the study overall: In blood, ubiquitous expanded tumor TCRs appeared more at resection than follow-up.

Trimming took off 5 bases at V and 4 bases at J, with 18 bases between the two ends. The germline CDR1 and CDR2 sequences are SQVTM and ANQGSEA. The CDR3 length is 14 residues. TCRdb reprocessed the 5' RACE reads via MiXCR and lists one record per CDR3 protein. Of 20,000 or so distinct CDR3 sequences in the sample, roughly 3% were seen once. Many counts were recorded for this clonotype. Antigen specificity is unknown. This clonotype originated in a female donor with early-stage non-small cell lung cancer. The chain joins TRBV29-1 to TRBJ2-7; no definite D call. This specimen was PBMCs, taken at surgery. The CDR3 DNA reads TGCAGCGTTTTCGGCGTCTCTCCCTTTTACGAGCAGTACTTC. As protein: CSVFGVSPFYEQYF.